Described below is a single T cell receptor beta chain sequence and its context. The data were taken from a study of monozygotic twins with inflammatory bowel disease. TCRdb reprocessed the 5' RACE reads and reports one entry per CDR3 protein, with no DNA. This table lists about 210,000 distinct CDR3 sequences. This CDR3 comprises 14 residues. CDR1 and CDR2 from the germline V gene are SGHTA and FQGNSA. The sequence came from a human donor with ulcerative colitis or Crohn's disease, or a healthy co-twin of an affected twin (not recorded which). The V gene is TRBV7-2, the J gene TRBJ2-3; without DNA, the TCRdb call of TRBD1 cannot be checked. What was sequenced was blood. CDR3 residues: CAVSRDISTDTQYF. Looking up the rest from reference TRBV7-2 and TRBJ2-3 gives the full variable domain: GAGVSQSPSNKVTEKGKDVELRCDPISGHTALYWYRQSLGQGLEFLIYFQGNSAPDKSGLPSDRFSAERTGGSVSTLTIQRTQQEDSAVYLCAVSRDISTDTQYFGPGTRLTVL.